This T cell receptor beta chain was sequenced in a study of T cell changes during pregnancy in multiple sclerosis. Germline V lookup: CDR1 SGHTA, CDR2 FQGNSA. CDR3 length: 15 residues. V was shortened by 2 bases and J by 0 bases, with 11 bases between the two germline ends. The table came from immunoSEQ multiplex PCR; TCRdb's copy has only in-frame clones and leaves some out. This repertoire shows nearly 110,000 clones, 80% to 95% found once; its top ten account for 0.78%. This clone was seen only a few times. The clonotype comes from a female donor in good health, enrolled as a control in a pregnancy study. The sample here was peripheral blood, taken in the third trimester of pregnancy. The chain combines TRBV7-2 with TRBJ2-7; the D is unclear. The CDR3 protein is CASSLSSVSSYEQYF. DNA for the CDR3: TGTGCCAGCAGCTTATCATCAGTAAGCTCCTACGAGCAGTACTTC.